These 27 T cell receptor beta chains originate from one sample sequenced in a study of blood T cells in healthy people across ages. Next came a second PCR, run for roughly 7 to 12 cycles, which used a sample-barcoded 5' primer along with a J-beta primer mix. Each CDR3 protein is one row after TCRdb ran MiXCR on the 5' RACE reads. The repertoire holds 1,100,000 or so distinct CDR3 sequences, with 40% to 50% as singletons. Material for sequencing was blood. Receptor source: a woman aged 60-75 years in good health.

This clonotype was seen many times. At one boundary the junction diverges from the germline segment, which might be a read error. The DNA for the CDR3 is TGCGCCAGCAGCCAGGGGAGGGAGACCCAGTACTTC. Amino acids: CASSQGRETQYF. The chain uses TRBV3-1 and TRBJ2-5; possibly TRBD1 or TRBD2 for D (6 bases each). The CDR3 sequence is 12 residues long. The germline CDR1 and CDR2 sequences are LGHDT and YNNKEL (reference sequence).

The V call is TRBV21-1, the J call TRBJ2-1; TRBD2 is taken as the D call from the table, unchecked against the DNA. TRBV21-1 is a recognized pseudogene. CDR3 length equals 19 residues. The CDR3 here is CASSKASTAACTSGNEQFF. CDR3 sequence (DNA): TGTGCCAGCAGCAAAGCGAGTACTGCGGCCTGTACTAGCGGGAATGAGCAGTTCTTC.

This clonotype was observed once. The V call is TRBV5-1, the J call TRBJ2-7; tentative D call: TRBD2 (7 bases). The CDR3 extends over 14 amino acids. Looked up from germline, CDR1 is SGHRS and CDR2 is YFSETQ. V lost 0 bases and J 9 bases, leaving 16 bases between the germline ends. CDR3 residues: CASSLEPARGGQYF. DNA for the CDR3: TGCGCCAGCAGCTTGGAACCAGCTAGGGGGGGGCAGTACTTC.

The gene calls are TRBV7-2 and TRBJ2-1; no definite D call. The J call may be wrong; the DNA end is better matched by TRBJ2-7. This CDR3 has 16 residues. From germline, CDR1 is SGHTA and CDR2 FQGNSA. Written as DNA, the CDR3 is TGTGCCAGCAGTCCACCTAGGAGTTCCTCCTACAATGAGCAGTACTTC. Encoded protein: CASSPPRSSSYNEQYF.

The V gene is TRBV24-1, the J gene TRBJ2-1, with TRBD1 matching 7 bases. CDR3 length equals 16 residues. Germline loops: CDR1 KGHDR, CDR2 SFDVKD. Trimming cost V 4 bases and J 7 bases; bases outside gene matches: 12. The CDR3 bases are TGTGCCACCAGTGACACACCCGACAGGGACCCGAATGAGCAGTTCTTC. This codes for CATSDTPDRDPNEQFF.

V usage is TRBV12-3 or TRBV12-4 and J usage is TRBJ2-1; 7 bases agree with TRBD2. V dropped 6 bases and J dropped 6; count of bases not matched to a gene: 14. The CDR3 covers 16 residues. CDR3 bases: TGTGCCAGCAGCCCGGCAGCGGCGGGAGTAGGCAATGAGCAGTTCTTC. Its protein product is CASSPAAAGVGNEQFF.

The rearrangement joins TRBV4-1 to TRBJ2-3, with D possibly matching TRBD1 (5 bases). Germline CDR1 reads MGHRA; CDR2 reads YSYEKL. The CDR3 totals 15 residues. Trimming left V 6 bases short and J 2 bases short, with 15 bases between. The CDR3 spells CASRSQGVATDTQYF. DNA for the CDR3: TGCGCCAGCAGGTCTCAGGGTGTAGCCACAGATACGCAGTATTTT.

This clonotype appeared a few times. The chain has TRBV20-1 and TRBJ2-1, with D perhaps matching TRBD1 (6 bases). The V end lost 2 bases, the J end lost 3 bases, and 11 bases lay between the germline ends. Germline V lookup: CDR1 DFQATT, CDR2 SNEGSKA (reference sequence). The CDR3 is made up of 14 amino acids. The CDR3 loop is CSARSQGYYNEQFF. In DNA form, the CDR3 reads TGCAGTGCTAGATCCCAGGGGTACTACAATGAGCAGTTCTTC.

This clonotype has just a few counts. V usage is TRBV24-1 and J usage is TRBJ2-3, with 8 bases fitting TRBD1. J lost 0 bases, V lost 4 bases, and 5 bases had no gene match. The CDR3 has 16 amino acids. Germline V gives CDR1 KGHDR, CDR2 SFDVKD. The DNA of the CDR3 is TGTGCCACCAGTGACCCGGACAGGGCTAGCACAGATACGCAGTATTTT. It encodes CATSDPDRASTDTQYF.

The chain is built from TRBV12-3 or TRBV12-4 and TRBJ2-3, with a possible D match to TRBD1 (6 bases). The CDR3 is 14 residues long. Trimming took off 3 bases at V and 1 base at J, with 8 bases between the two ends. The CDR3 protein is CASSFRQGTDTQYF. DNA of the CDR3: TGTGCCAGCAGTTTCCGACAGGGCACAGATACGCAGTATTTT.

About this clonotype itself: A much larger clone differs from this one at a single base, so this may be a read error. The V and J genes are TRBV29-1 and TRBJ2-5; 7 nucleotides agree with TRBD1. This CDR3 contains 13 residues. The J segment lost 0 bases and the V segment lost 7 bases, leaving 5 bases of the junction unmatched. Germline V gives CDR1 SQVTM, CDR2 ANQGSEA. DNA for the CDR3: TGCAGCGCGGACAGGTCCAACCAAGAGACCCAGTACTTC. Protein product: CSADRSNQETQYF.

This clonotype was seen many times. The chain couples TRBV29-1 to TRBJ2-7; D possibly uses TRBD1 or TRBD2 (6 bases each). CDR1 is SQVTM and CDR2 is ANQGSEA in the germline V gene. V was clipped by 1 base and J by 3 bases, with 16 bases between them. The CDR3 runs 15 residues. The CDR3 nucleotides are TGCAGCGTTGAAGGGGGGGCAGGGTCGGACTACGAGCAGTACTTC. Protein product: CSVEGGAGSDYEQYF.

The chain combines TRBV7-9 with TRBJ2-1; TRBD2 is a possible D gene (6 bases). CDR3 length: 17 amino acids. The V end was cut by 1 base, the J end by 8 bases, with 21 bases between. Germline V gives CDR1 SEHNR, CDR2 FQNEAQ (reference sequence). The CDR3 loop reads CASSLGPLTGVWDEQFF. In nucleotides, the CDR3 is TGTGCCAGCAGCTTAGGCCCCTTGACGGGAGTTTGGGATGAGCAGTTCTTC.

The CDR3 protein is CASSLRVWTSVYNEQFF. The CDR3 DNA reads as TGTGCCAGCAGCCTCAGGGTGTGGACTAGCGTCTACAATGAGCAGTTCTTC. The chain couples TRBV9 to TRBJ2-1, with TRBD2 matching 9 bases. The CDR3 has 17 amino acids. Germline CDR1 SGDLS, CDR2 YYNGEE. Unmatched junction bases numbered 11, after V lost 4 bases and J lost 3 bases. The complete variable domain, with remaining parts taken from reference TRBV9 and TRBJ2-1, reads DSGVTQTPKHLITATGQRVTLRCSPRSGDLSVYWYQQSLDQGLQFLIQYYNGEERAKGNILERFSAQQFPDLHSELNLSSLELGDSALYFCASSLRVWTSVYNEQFFGPGTRLTVL.

The chain recombines TRBV11-2 with TRBJ2-4; D is ambiguous. The V gene's germline CDR1 is SGHAT and CDR2 FQNNGV. V was clipped by 1 base and J by 3 bases, with 13 bases between them. CDR3 length: 16 amino acids. CDR3 nucleotide sequence: TGTGCCAGCAGCTTAGTCTCTGGGATCGGCAAAAACATTCAGTACTTC. Its translation: CASSLVSGIGKNIQYF.

About this clonotype: A junction end diverges from the germline sequence, so it may reflect a read error. The CDR3 DNA reads as TGCAGCGTTGAAGTATGGACAGTCTCCTATGAGCAGTACTTC. Translated, it gives CSVEVWTVSYEQYF. V gene TRBV29-1 combines with J gene TRBJ2-7; TRBD1 might be the D (6 bases). CDR3 length equals 14 residues. The V gene's germline CDR1 is SQVTM and CDR2 ANQGSEA.

In DNA, the CDR3 is TGTGCCAGCAGTCCGGGGACTTCCTACAATGAGCAGTACTTC. This gives the protein CASSPGTSYNEQYF. The chain couples TRBV27 to TRBJ2-1; tentative D call: TRBD2 (6 bases). The DNA end is a closer match to TRBJ2-7, so the J assignment may be wrong. CDR3 length: 14 amino acids. Germline CDR1 is MNHEY and CDR2 is SMNVEV (reference sequence).

Only a few counts were recorded for this clonotype. The chain has TRBV5-1 and TRBJ2-4, with a tentative D call TRBD2 (6 bases). The assigned J gene may be wrong: the sequence end matches TRBJ2-7 better. CDR1 and CDR2 from the germline V gene are SGHRS and YFSETQ. There are 14 residues in the CDR3. Here the CDR3 reads CASSSLAWVDEQYF. The CDR3 region has the DNA TGCGCCAGCAGCTCCCTAGCGTGGGTGGACGAGCAGTACTTC.

The chain couples TRBV6-1 to TRBJ2-1; possibly TRBD1 for D (5 bases). V was trimmed by 1 base and J by 9 bases, leaving 10 bases between them. The CDR3 covers 13 residues. CDR1 is MNHNS, CDR2 SASEGT, per germline. In DNA form, the CDR3 reads TGTGCCAGCAGTGAAGTGGGGCCGGGTGAGCAGTTCTTC. It translates to CASSEVGPGEQFF.

The sample holds a few counts of this clonotype. The chain employs TRBV6-6 and TRBJ1-2; possible D gene TRBD1, 6 bases. Germline lookup yields CDR1 MNHNY and CDR2 SVGAGI (reference sequence). Deletions cut 10 bases from V and 0 bases from J, with 18 bases between. The CDR3 length is 15 residues. CDR3 nucleotide sequence: TGTGCCACTTGGACCGCTGACAGGTCTAACTATGGCTACACCTTC. Translated: CATWTADRSNYGYTF.

J is TRBJ2-1 and V is TRBV13; 8 nucleotides agree with TRBD2. The CDR3 extends over 17 amino acids. Germline CDR1 reads PRHDT; CDR2 reads FYEKMQ (reference sequence). Germline trimming cut 5 bases from V and 0 bases from J; bases unmatched to any gene: 9. This CDR3 reads CASSIPGLGPSYNEQFF. CDR3 nucleotide sequence: TGTGCCAGCAGCATCCCGGGACTAGGACCCTCCTACAATGAGCAGTTCTTC.

This clonotype was counted between two and nine times. The rearrangement joins TRBV20-1 to TRBJ2-7, with 8 bases lining up with TRBD1. The trim removed 0 bases at V and 4 bases at J, leaving 5 bases unmatched. Germline V gives CDR1 DFQATT, CDR2 SNEGSKA (reference sequence). The CDR3 loop spans 14 amino acids. The CDR3 DNA reads as TGCAGTGCTAGAGATGTGGACAGGGTTTACGAGCAGTACTTC. The encoded protein is CSARDVDRVYEQYF.

This chain links TRBV9 with TRBJ2-5; D not resolved. The CDR3 runs 12 residues. Per the germline V gene, CDR1 is SGDLS and CDR2 is YYNGEE. V was trimmed by 4 bases and J by 5 bases, leaving 9 bases between them. The CDR3 nucleotides are TGTGCCAGCAGCATAGATGAGGAGACCCAGTACTTC. Encoded protein: CASSIDEETQYF.

This clonotype was picked up many times. J is TRBJ2-7 and V is TRBV29-1; either TRBD1 or TRBD2 may fit D (6 bases each). The germline V gene encodes CDR1 SQVTM and CDR2 ANQGSEA. The CDR3 totals 12 residues. Trimming stripped 4 bases from V and 4 bases from J, with 11 bases between. The CDR3 sequence: CSVGGGRYEQYF. For the CDR3, the DNA is TGCAGCGTTGGTGGGGGGCGTTACGAGCAGTACTTC.

The table lists this clonotype with a few counts. This chain joins TRBV10-3 and TRBJ1-4; D is unresolved. There are 14 residues in the CDR3. V lost 3 bases, J lost 8 bases, and 13 bases lay in between. Germline V CDR1 and CDR2: ENHRY, SYGVKD. The CDR3: CAISELDHEEKLFF. Here the CDR3 DNA reads TGTGCCATCAGTGAATTGGATCATGAGGAAAAACTGTTTTTT.

The rearrangement joins TRBV14 to TRBJ2-7; either TRBD1 or TRBD2 may fit D (6 bases each). This CDR3 region has 17 residues. V was trimmed by 4 bases and J by 3 bases, leaving 22 bases between them. Germline V gene data show CDR1 as SGHDN and CDR2 as FVKESK. This CDR3 is CASSPLSQGLRSYEQYF. In DNA form, the CDR3 reads TGTGCCAGCAGCCCCCTTTCACAGGGACTTCGGAGCTACGAGCAGTACTTC.

The chain links TRBV20-1 to TRBJ2-3; D is perhaps TRBD2 (6 bases). V gave up 0 bases and J gave up 1 base, with 20 bases separating them. CDR1 is DFQATT and CDR2 is SNEGSKA in the germline V gene (reference sequence). The CDR3 extends over 18 amino acids. The CDR3 is CSAREMGFSGKGTDTQYF. CDR3 nucleotides: TGCAGTGCTAGAGAGATGGGGTTTAGCGGTAAGGGCACAGATACGCAGTATTTT.